The 19 T cell receptor beta chains listed next were all sequenced from one sample in a study of OX40 agonist ivuxolimab in advanced cancers. Repertoires were generated with immunoSEQ multiplex PCR, while TCRdb's copy carries only in-frame clones and drops some. Of more than 45,000 clones in the sample, about nine tenths were seen once. The sequencing here drew on CD4+ or CD8+ T cells sorted from blood, taken in a trial of the OX40 agonist ivuxolimab. These receptors were taken from an adult with an advanced solid tumor such as melanoma, head and neck, liver or kidney cancer.

V is TRBV19 and J is TRBJ2-5, with 9 nucleotides matching TRBD2. CDR3 length: 14 amino acids. V was clipped by 4 bases and J by 4 bases; unmatched bases: 4. Germline loops: CDR1 LNHDA, CDR2 SQIVND (reference sequence). The CDR3 DNA reads TGTGCCAGTAGTACGGGACTAGCTTTAGAGACCCAGTACTTC. Translation: CASSTGLALETQYF.

The rearrangement joins TRBV6-1 to TRBJ2-7; D call uncertain. Germline V gene data show CDR1 as MNHNS and CDR2 as SASEGT. The CDR3 consists of 15 residues. V was cut by 3 bases and J by 4 bases, with 16 bases left in between. The CDR3 nucleotides are TGTGCCAGCAGTGAGCTGCATGGCGGCCATTACGAGCAGTACTTC. Its protein product is CASSELHGGHYEQYF.

The chain carries TRBV15 and TRBJ2-7; D may correspond to TRBD1 or TRBD2 (5 bases each). V lost 7 bases to trimming and J lost 2 bases, with 12 bases between them. CDR1 LNHNV and CDR2 YYDKDF come from the germline V gene (reference sequence). This CDR3 contains 13 residues. This CDR3 is CATTGTVPYEQYF. The DNA for the CDR3 is TGTGCCACCACCGGGACGGTTCCCTACGAGCAGTACTTC.

The chain links TRBV6-5 to TRBJ2-5; 7 positions agree with TRBD2. With V trimmed by 8 bases and J by 4 bases, 7 bases remained unmatched. Looked up from germline, CDR1 is MNHEY and CDR2 is SVGAGI. The CDR3 spans 13 residues. Here the CDR3 reads CASQAGVVETQYF. The CDR3 DNA reads TGTGCCAGCCAGGCGGGAGTCGTAGAGACCCAGTACTTC.

This clone was seen more than once but under ten times. The V call is TRBV19, the J call TRBJ2-2; D unresolved. Per the germline V gene, CDR1 is LNHDA and CDR2 is SQIVND (reference sequence). CDR3 length: 12 amino acids. Trimming pared 6 bases from V and 6 bases from J, leaving 8 bases between. DNA for the CDR3: TGTGCCAGTAGCCATCAATCCGGGGAGCTGTTTTTT. Its translation: CASSHQSGELFF.

The chain is built from TRBV5-4 and TRBJ2-3; TRBD2 might be the D (6 bases). Germline V gene data show CDR1 as SGHNT and CDR2 as YYREEE (reference sequence). The CDR3 extends over 16 amino acids. Trimming left V 1 base short and J 5 bases short, with 17 bases between. CDR3 amino acids: CASSLKALAPGDTQYF. DNA for the CDR3: TGTGCCAGCAGCTTGAAGGCCCTAGCGCCGGGAGATACGCAGTATTTT.

The V gene is TRBV5-1, the J gene TRBJ2-1; D is possibly TRBD2 (7 bases). This CDR3 region has 13 residues. Germline CDR1 SGHRS, CDR2 YFSETQ. V lost 4 bases and J 13 bases, leaving 18 bases between the germline ends. CDR3 nucleotide sequence: TGCGCCAGCAGCCCCCCGGGGAGGGGGGACCAGTTCTTC. Translation: CASSPPGRGDQFF.

V gene TRBV11-2 combines with J gene TRBJ2-3, with 9 positions matching TRBD2. Trimming at V came to 0 bases and at J to 3 bases, leaving 1 base not matched to a gene. Germline V gives CDR1 SGHAT, CDR2 FQNNGV. The CDR3 is 15 amino acids. The CDR3: CASSLDSGRTDTQYF. Here the CDR3 DNA reads TGTGCCAGCAGCTTAGATAGCGGGAGAACAGATACGCAGTATTTT. The whole variable domain, remainder taken from reference TRBV11-2 and TRBJ2-3, is EAGVAQSPRYKIIEKRQSVAFWCNPISGHATLYWYQQILGQGPKLLIQFQNNGVVDDSQLPKDRFSAERLKGVDSTLKIQPAKLEDSAVYLCASSLDSGRTDTQYFGPGTRLTVL.

The genes are TRBV28 and TRBJ2-7, with 9 positions matching TRBD1. Germline loops: CDR1 MDHEN, CDR2 SYDVKM. The J segment lost 0 bases and the V segment lost 2 bases, leaving 2 bases of the junction unmatched. CDR3 length: 15 residues. The CDR3: CASSLPGQGSYEQYF. The DNA of the CDR3 is TGTGCCAGCAGTTTACCGGGACAGGGCTCCTACGAGCAGTACTTC.

This chain joins TRBV11-2 and TRBJ2-5; D might be TRBD2 (5 bases). V gave up 0 bases and J gave up 5 bases, with 13 bases separating them. The CDR3 sequence is 15 residues long. CDR1 and CDR2 (germline): SGHAT, FQNNGV. In nucleotides, the CDR3 is TGTGCCAGCAGCTTAGATCGAGGGTTGAGTGAGACCCAGTACTTC. This gives the protein CASSLDRGLSETQYF.

The gene calls are TRBV11-2 and TRBJ2-1; TRBD2 agrees at 7 bases. The CDR3 runs 15 residues. V dropped 1 base and J dropped 5; count of bases not matched to a gene: 5. Per germline, CDR1 SGHAT and CDR2 FQNNGV. The CDR3 loop reads CASSLGAGRHNEQFF. In DNA form, the CDR3 reads TGTGCCAGCAGCTTAGGAGCGGGGAGGCACAATGAGCAGTTCTTC.

The chain has TRBV7-9 and TRBJ1-1; perhaps TRBD1 as D (5 bases). V was pared by 5 bases and J by 0 bases, with 13 bases between. Germline V lookup: CDR1 SEHNR, CDR2 FQNEAQ (reference sequence). The CDR3 sequence is 15 residues long. CDR3 region: CASSLRGAMNTEAFF. The CDR3 DNA reads as TGTGCCAGCAGCCTGCGAGGGGCGATGAACACTGAAGCTTTCTTT.

V is TRBV6-6 and J is TRBJ1-1; D is perhaps TRBD1 (6 bases). The V and J ends lost 7 bases and 4 bases respectively, with 16 bases between them. The CDR3 extends over 14 amino acids. Germline CDR1 reads MNHNY; CDR2 reads SVGAGI (reference sequence). The DNA of the CDR3 is TGTGCCAGCACCCCACAGGGACGCGCCACTGAAGCTTTCTTT. Protein sequence: CASTPQGRATEAFF.

The chain recombines TRBV4-1 with TRBJ1-1; D unresolved. V was cut by 1 base and J by 0 bases, with 12 bases left in between. CDR1 MGHRA and CDR2 YSYEKL come from the germline V gene. The CDR3 contains 16 residues. This CDR3 is CASSQVQGRLNTEAFF. The CDR3 coding sequence is TGCGCCAGCAGCCAAGTTCAAGGGAGGTTGAACACTGAAGCTTTCTTT.

V usage is TRBV10-1 and J usage is TRBJ2-1; D might be TRBD1 (6 bases). Trimming took off 4 bases at V and 6 bases at J, with 13 bases between the two ends. Germline CDR1 and CDR2: WNHNN and SYGVQD (reference sequence). The CDR3 consists of 14 residues. The CDR3 region is CASSGGTRFNEQFF. CDR3 nucleotide sequence: TGCGCCAGCAGTGGGGGGACACGTTTCAATGAGCAGTTCTTC.

The gene calls are TRBV4-1 and TRBJ1-4; D gene unclear. The V gene lost 0 bases and the J gene lost 7 bases, with 12 bases spanning the gap. The CDR3 runs 15 residues. Germline loops: CDR1 MGHRA, CDR2 YSYEKL. CDR3 amino acids: CASSQDTGNSEKLFF. Written as DNA, the CDR3 is TGCGCCAGCAGCCAAGACACCGGGAACTCTGAAAAACTGTTTTTT.

In its sample, this clone was seen a few times. This chain connects TRBV7-3 to TRBJ2-1; 14 bases align to TRBD2. Per the germline V gene, CDR1 is SGHTA and CDR2 is FQGTGA. J gave up 7 bases and V 2 bases, and 4 bases lay outside the gene matches. The CDR3 is 16 amino acids. CDR3 in DNA: TGTGCCAGCAGCTTACTCGGACTAGCGGGAGGAAATGAGCAGTTCTTC. Protein sequence: CASSLLGLAGGNEQFF.

V and J are TRBV7-9 and TRBJ2-5, with 7 bases that match TRBD2. Germline V gene sequence: CDR1 SEHNR, CDR2 FQNEAQ (reference sequence). This CDR3 comprises 17 residues. Unmatched junction bases numbered 9, after V lost 0 bases and J lost 2 bases. The CDR3 reads CASSLAPGGRAQETQYF. Here the CDR3 DNA reads TGTGCCAGCAGCTTAGCCCCCGGCGGGAGAGCTCAAGAGACCCAGTACTTC.

The rearrangement joins TRBV5-1 to TRBJ2-5; TRBD2 agrees at 7 bases. From germline, CDR1 is SGHRS and CDR2 YFSETQ. V dropped 4 bases and J dropped 5; count of bases not matched to a gene: 5. The CDR3 runs 13 residues. CDR3 in amino acids: CASSLGRVETQYF. In DNA form, the CDR3 reads TGCGCCAGCAGCCTAGGGAGGGTGGAGACCCAGTACTTC.